This entry features one T cell receptor (beta chain) sequence. Repertoires were generated with immunoSEQ multiplex PCR, while TCRdb's copy carries only in-frame clones and drops some. The data show 40,000 or so clones, with about nine tenths seen just once and 0.4% to 0.45% held by the top ten. The data derive from a study of T cell changes during pregnancy in multiple sclerosis. V trimming: 5 bases; J trimming: 3 bases; junction bases outside the gene matches: 10. Per the germline V gene, CDR1 is LNHDA and CDR2 is SQIVND (reference sequence). The CDR3 is 16 residues long. The input for sequencing was CD4+ T cells from peripheral blood mononuclear cells, taken in the third trimester of pregnancy. The sequence was collected from a female donor with multiple sclerosis, enrolled in a pregnancy study. This chain uses TRBV19 with TRBJ2-3, with TRBD2 matching 8 bases. CDR3 DNA: TGTGCCAGTAGTCCGTCGGGGCGGGAGGTGACAGATACGCAGTATTTT. Translated: CASSPSGREVTDTQYF.